Presented here are 26 T cell receptor beta chains from one specimen sequenced in a study of cytomegalovirus exposure and HLA in healthy donors. PCR primers comprised 60 Vbeta and 13 Jbeta primers. The method was immunoSEQ multiplex PCR; TCRdb's version includes in-frame clones alone and lacks a portion of them. The data hold 150,000 to 200,000 clones, with about 80% observed a single time. The sample was PBMCs. The receptors derive from a woman in her thirties or forties in good health and CMV-seronegative.

The chain combines TRBV5-1 with TRBJ2-1; D gene ambiguous. CDR3 length: 13 amino acids. Germline CDR1 and CDR2: SGHRS and YFSETQ. V was cut by 0 bases and J by 7 bases, with 8 bases left in between. In DNA, the CDR3 is TGCGCCAGCAGCTTGGTAGCTAATAATGAGCAGTTCTTC. Protein sequence: CASSLVANNEQFF.

CDR3 sequence reads: CASSASSSGRNTGELFF. Here the CDR3 DNA reads TGTGCCAGCAGCGCCTCCTCTAGCGGGAGGAACACCGGGGAGCTGTTTTTT. The gene calls are TRBV11-3 and TRBJ2-2; 10 bases match TRBD2. J gave up 1 base and V 5 bases, and 7 bases lay outside the gene matches. Germline V lookup: CDR1 SGHNT, CDR2 YENEEA. This CDR3 has 17 amino acids.

The rearrangement uses TRBV6-1 and TRBJ2-1, with TRBD2 matching 11 bases. Germline V gene data show CDR1 as MNHNS and CDR2 as SASEGT. V shed 5 bases, J shed 5 bases, and the junction held 5 bases outside the gene matches. The CDR3 has 15 residues. For the CDR3, the DNA is TGTGCCAGCAGTCTAGCGGGAGGTGCTAACAATGAGCAGTTCTTC. Its protein is CASSLAGGANNEQFF.

The J gene is TRBJ2-5, the V gene TRBV25-1; TRBD1 agrees at 8 bases. Germline V lookup: CDR1 MGHDK, CDR2 SYGVNS. The CDR3 consists of 12 residues. V dropped 6 bases and J dropped 4; count of bases not matched to a gene: 1. The chain's CDR3 is CASRQGGETQYF. CDR3 in DNA: TGTGCCAGCAGACAGGGGGGAGAGACCCAGTACTTC.

The rearrangement uses TRBV28 and TRBJ1-2; 9 bases fit TRBD1. The V segment lost 5 bases and the J segment 4 bases; nucleotides outside the gene matches: 8. Germline CDR1 and CDR2: MDHEN and SYDVKM. This CDR3 region has 15 residues. The CDR3 sequence: CASSNPEGQGYGYTF. CDR3 nucleotides: TGTGCCAGCAGTAACCCCGAGGGACAGGGCTATGGCTACACCTTC.

This chain links TRBV10-3 with TRBJ1-2; TRBD1 matches at 7 bases. Looked up from germline, CDR1 is ENHRY and CDR2 is SYGVKD. The J segment lost 4 bases and the V segment lost 6 bases, leaving 8 bases of the junction unmatched. This CDR3 comprises 14 residues. For the CDR3, the DNA is TGTGCCATCAGCCAAAGGGACAGAATCTATGGCTACACCTTC. It codes for CAISQRDRIYGYTF.

This clone was observed a handful of times. The gene calls are TRBV6-1 and TRBJ2-1; no clear D gene. Germline V gene lookup returns CDR1 MNHNS and CDR2 SASEGT. The V end lost 2 bases, the J end lost 2 bases, and 13 bases lay between the germline ends. The CDR3 is 16 amino acids. The CDR3 nucleotides read TGTGCCAGCAGTGAAAGTGGTGGTAGCACCTACAATGAGCAGTTCTTC. Translating it yields CASSESGGSTYNEQFF.

The V and J genes are TRBV30 and TRBJ2-2; D is perhaps TRBD2 (5 bases). There are 13 residues in the CDR3. Germline values: CDR1 GTSNPN, CDR2 SVGIG (reference sequence). V was shortened by 0 bases and J by 6 bases, with 8 bases between the two germline ends. CDR3 in DNA: TGTGCCTGGAGTGTACGGGGAGCCGGGGAGCTGTTTTTT. Its protein product is CAWSVRGAGELFF.

The V gene is TRBV25-1, the J gene TRBJ2-7, with 9 bases matching TRBD2. The CDR3 totals 11 residues. V shed 5 bases, J shed 11 bases, and the junction held 4 bases outside the gene matches. The germline V gene encodes CDR1 MGHDK and CDR2 SYGVNS. CDR3 residues: CASSSRGGEYF. The CDR3 bases are TGTGCCAGCAGTTCCCGCGGGGGGGAGTACTTC.

The V gene is TRBV6-1, the J gene TRBJ2-7; 11 bases match TRBD2. J was trimmed by 3 bases and V by 5 bases; bases with no gene match: 3. The CDR3 spans 14 residues. In germline, CDR1 is MNHNS, CDR2 SASEGT. The CDR3 DNA follows: TGTGCCAGCAGTATACTAGCGGGAGTCTACGAGCAGTACTTC. Translation: CASSILAGVYEQYF.

V usage is TRBV4-2 and J usage is TRBJ1-3; D uncertain. Per germline, CDR1 LGHNA and CDR2 YNFKEQ. The V gene lost 6 bases and the J gene lost 4 bases, with 13 bases spanning the gap. This CDR3 comprises 14 residues. The CDR3 here is CASSERAGGNTIYF. Written as DNA, the CDR3 is TGTGCCAGCAGTGAGAGGGCTGGGGGAAACACCATATATTTT.

This chain uses TRBV18 with TRBJ1-2, with 9 bases lining up with TRBD1. The CDR3 has 16 residues. Germline assignment: CDR1 KGHSH and CDR2 LQKENI. V gave up 2 bases and J gave up 0 bases; unmatched junction bases: 4. The CDR3, as DNA: TGTGCCAGCTCACCAGGACAGGGGAATGCTAACTATGGCTACACCTTC. It translates to CASSPGQGNANYGYTF.

This clone occurred a few times. The gene calls are TRBV11-2 and TRBJ2-2; tentative D call: TRBD2 (5 bases). V lost 5 bases, J lost 5 bases, and 15 bases lay in between. Germline V CDR1 and CDR2: SGHAT, FQNNGV. This CDR3 is 15 amino acids long. Here the CDR3 reads CASSRTTRATGELFF. CDR3 DNA: TGTGCCAGCAGCCGCACGACGAGGGCTACCGGGGAGCTGTTTTTT.

The genes are TRBV5-1 and TRBJ2-7, with TRBD2 matching 14 bases. This CDR3 is 17 amino acids long. Germline V CDR1 and CDR2: SGHRS, YFSETQ. V lost 4 bases, J lost 3 bases, and 9 bases stayed unmatched. The CDR3: CASSPGTSGSTHYEQYF. In nucleotides, the CDR3 is TGCGCCAGCAGCCCCGGGACTAGCGGGAGTACCCACTACGAGCAGTACTTC.

In DNA, the CDR3 is TGTGCCAGCAGCGGAAATAGCGGGAGTGCCGAGCAGTACTTC. This gives the protein CASSGNSGSAEQYF. This chain connects TRBV5-6 to TRBJ2-7; 9 positions agree with TRBD2. The V segment lost 4 bases and the J segment 6 bases; nucleotides outside the gene matches: 8. The CDR3 is 14 amino acids. The germline V gene has CDR1 SGHDT and CDR2 YYEEEE. The full variable domain, its missing parts supplied by reference TRBV5-6 and TRBJ2-7, is DAGVTQSPTHLIKTRGQQVTLRCSPKSGHDTVSWYQQALGQGPQFIFQYYEEEERQRGNFPDRFSGHQFPNYSSELNVNALLLGDSALYLCASSGNSGSAEQYFGPGTRLTVT.

This chain connects TRBV6-4 to TRBJ2-1; D call uncertain. The germline V gene has CDR1 MRHNA and CDR2 SNTAGT. This CDR3 spans 13 amino acids. V was trimmed by 2 bases and J by 7 bases, leaving 9 bases between them. The CDR3 region is CASSDGDGNEQFF. In DNA, the CDR3 is TGTGCCAGCAGTGACGGAGACGGAAATGAGCAGTTCTTC.

The rearrangement uses TRBV5-6 and TRBJ2-7, with D hard to call. The CDR3 runs 11 residues. Germline CDR1 is SGHDT and CDR2 is YYEEEE. V lost 4 bases, J lost 3 bases, and 5 bases lay in between. The DNA for the CDR3 is TGTGCCAGCAGCGTAAACTACGAGCAGTACTTC. It translates to CASSVNYEQYF.

This clone was found a few times. This rearrangement joins TRBV6-5 to TRBJ2-2; perhaps TRBD2 as D (6 bases). Trimming cost V 6 bases and J 1 base, with 9 bases left between them. CDR1 and CDR2 from the germline V gene are MNHEY and SVGAGI. The CDR3 is made up of 14 amino acids. This chain's CDR3 is CASRLGGNTGELFF. The CDR3 nucleotides read TGTGCCAGCAGACTCGGGGGGAACACCGGGGAGCTGTTTTTT.

This chain connects TRBV7-8 to TRBJ2-1; 11 nucleotides line up with TRBD2. Trimming at V came to 5 bases and at J to 4 bases, leaving 7 bases not matched to a gene. The CDR3 length is 16 residues. Germline loops: CDR1 SGHVS, CDR2 FQNEAQ. CDR3 protein: CASSPKGLAVYNEQFF. In DNA, the CDR3 is TGTGCCAGCAGCCCGAAGGGACTAGCGGTATACAATGAGCAGTTCTTC.

In this sample, this clone turned up a few times. The chain recombines TRBV7-8 with TRBJ2-7; tentative D call: TRBD1 (6 bases). The germline V gene encodes CDR1 SGHVS and CDR2 FQNEAQ. The CDR3 covers 15 residues. Trimming shortened V by 5 bases and J by 3 bases, and 17 bases separated the two germline ends. CDR3 in DNA: TGTGCCAGCAGCATAGGGTCACAGGGTGTCTACGAGCAGTACTTC. This translates into CASSIGSQGVYEQYF.

The chain carries TRBV19 and TRBJ1-1; possible D gene TRBD1, 5 bases. Germline V gene data show CDR1 as LNHDA and CDR2 as SQIVND (reference sequence). The CDR3 is 13 residues long. The V and J ends lost 5 bases and 5 bases respectively, with 12 bases between them. The CDR3 protein is CASSFRDSTEAFF. CDR3 nucleotides: TGTGCCAGTAGTTTCCGCGACAGTACTGAAGCTTTCTTT.

The genes are TRBV2 and TRBJ1-5; unclear D gene. This CDR3 region has 12 residues. The germline V gene has CDR1 SNHLY and CDR2 FYNNEI. Trimming took off 6 bases at V and 5 bases at J, with 8 bases between the two ends. This CDR3 is CASRGEYQPQHF. In nucleotides, the CDR3 is TGTGCCAGCAGGGGAGAGTATCAGCCCCAGCATTTT.

This clone has a single count. The CDR3 loop is CASRRSSEGAFF. The CDR3 DNA follows: TGTGCCAGCAGAAGGTCCTCTGAGGGAGCTTTCTTT. This rearrangement joins TRBV2 to TRBJ1-1; D is uncertain. Germline V CDR1 and CDR2: SNHLY, FYNNEI. The CDR3 is 12 residues long. Deletions cut 6 bases from V and 10 bases from J, with 15 bases between.

The rearrangement uses TRBV2 and TRBJ2-1; D is perhaps TRBD1 (5 bases). The CDR3 has 12 amino acids. V gave up 5 bases and J gave up 5 bases, with 7 bases separating them. The germline V gene has CDR1 SNHLY and CDR2 FYNNEI. The CDR3 nucleotides read TGTGCCAGCAGTAGGACAAACAATGAGCAGTTCTTC. Protein sequence: CASSRTNNEQFF.

The rearrangement joins TRBV29-1 to TRBJ1-2; D perhaps matches TRBD1 (5 bases). This CDR3 has 13 residues. Trimming took 6 bases from V and 2 from J, leaving 13 bases between them. Germline V lookup: CDR1 SQVTM, CDR2 ANQGSEA. The CDR3 is CSVGGGKNYGYTF. For the CDR3, the DNA is TGCAGCGTCGGCGGGGGGAAGAACTATGGCTACACCTTC.

The V and J genes are TRBV6-4 and TRBJ2-3; D perhaps matches TRBD1 (6 bases). The CDR3 totals 14 residues. V was trimmed by 4 bases and J by 1 base, leaving 9 bases between them. Germline values: CDR1 MRHNA, CDR2 SNTAGT. The CDR3 coding sequence is TGTGCCAGCAGTGGGGCAGGGGGCACAGATACGCAGTATTTT. This encodes CASSGAGGTDTQYF.